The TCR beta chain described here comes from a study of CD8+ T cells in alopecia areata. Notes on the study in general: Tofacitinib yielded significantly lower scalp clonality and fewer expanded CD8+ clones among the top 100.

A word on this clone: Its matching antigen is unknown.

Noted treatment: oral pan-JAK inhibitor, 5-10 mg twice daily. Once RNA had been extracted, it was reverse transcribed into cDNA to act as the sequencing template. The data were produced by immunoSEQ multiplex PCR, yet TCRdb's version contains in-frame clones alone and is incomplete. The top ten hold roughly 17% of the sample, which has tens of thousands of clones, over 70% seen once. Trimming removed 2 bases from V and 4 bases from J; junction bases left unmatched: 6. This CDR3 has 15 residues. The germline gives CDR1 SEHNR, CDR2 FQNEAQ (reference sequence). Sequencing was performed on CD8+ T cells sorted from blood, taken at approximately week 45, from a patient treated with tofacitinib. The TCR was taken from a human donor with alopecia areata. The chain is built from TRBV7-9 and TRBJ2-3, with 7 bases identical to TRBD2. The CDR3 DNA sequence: TGTGCCAGCAGCTTATCCAGCGGGGCCGCAGATACGCAGTATTTT. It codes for CASSLSSGAADTQYF. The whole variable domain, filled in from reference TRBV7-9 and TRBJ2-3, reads DTGVSQNPRHKITKRGQNVTFRCDPISEHNRLYWYRQTLGQGPEFLTYFQNEAQLEKSRLLSDRFSAERPKGSFSTLEIQRTEQGDSAMYLCASSLSSGAADTQYFGPGTRLTVL.